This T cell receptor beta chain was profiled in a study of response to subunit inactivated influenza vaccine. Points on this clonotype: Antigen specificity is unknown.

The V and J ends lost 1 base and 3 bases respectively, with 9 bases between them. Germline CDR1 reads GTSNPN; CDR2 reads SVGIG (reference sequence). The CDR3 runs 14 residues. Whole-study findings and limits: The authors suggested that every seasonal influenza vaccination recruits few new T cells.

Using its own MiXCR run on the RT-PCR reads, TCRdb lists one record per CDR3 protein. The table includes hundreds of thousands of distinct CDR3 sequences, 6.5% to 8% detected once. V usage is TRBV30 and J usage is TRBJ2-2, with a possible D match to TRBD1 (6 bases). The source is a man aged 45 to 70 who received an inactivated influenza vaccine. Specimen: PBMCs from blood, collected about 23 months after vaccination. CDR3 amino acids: CAWSAGVHTGELFF. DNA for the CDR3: TGTGCCTGGAGTGCAGGGGTACACACCGGGGAGCTGTTTTTT.